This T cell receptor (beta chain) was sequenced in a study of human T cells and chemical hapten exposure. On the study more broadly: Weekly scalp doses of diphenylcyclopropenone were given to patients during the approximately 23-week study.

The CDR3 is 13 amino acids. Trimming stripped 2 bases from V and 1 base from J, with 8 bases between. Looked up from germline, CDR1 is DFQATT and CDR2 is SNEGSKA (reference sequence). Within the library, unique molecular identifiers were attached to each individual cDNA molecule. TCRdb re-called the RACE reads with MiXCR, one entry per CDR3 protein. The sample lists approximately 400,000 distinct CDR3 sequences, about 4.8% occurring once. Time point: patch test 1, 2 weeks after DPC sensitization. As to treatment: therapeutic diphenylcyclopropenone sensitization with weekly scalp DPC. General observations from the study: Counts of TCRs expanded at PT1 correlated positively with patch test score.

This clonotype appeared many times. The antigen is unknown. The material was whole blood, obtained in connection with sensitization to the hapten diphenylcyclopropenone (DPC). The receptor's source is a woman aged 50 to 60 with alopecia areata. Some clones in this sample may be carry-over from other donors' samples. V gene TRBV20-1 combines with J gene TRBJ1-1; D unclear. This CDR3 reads CSARSTGNTEAFF. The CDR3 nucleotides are TGCAGTGCTAGAAGTACGGGGAACACTGAAGCTTTCTTT.